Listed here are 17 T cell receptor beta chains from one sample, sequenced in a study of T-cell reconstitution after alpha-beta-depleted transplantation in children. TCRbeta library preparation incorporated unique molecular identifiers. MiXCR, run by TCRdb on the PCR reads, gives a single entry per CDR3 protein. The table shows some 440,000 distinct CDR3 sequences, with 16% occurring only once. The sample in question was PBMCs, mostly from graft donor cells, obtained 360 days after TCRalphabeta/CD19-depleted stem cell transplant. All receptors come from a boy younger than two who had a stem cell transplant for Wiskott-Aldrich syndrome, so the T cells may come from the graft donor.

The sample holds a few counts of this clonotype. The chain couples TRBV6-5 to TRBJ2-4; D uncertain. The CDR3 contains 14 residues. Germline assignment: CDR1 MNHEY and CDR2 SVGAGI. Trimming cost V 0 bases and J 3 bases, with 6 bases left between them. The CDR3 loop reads CASSYSYSKNIQYF. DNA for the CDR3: TGTGCCAGCAGTTACTCGTACAGCAAAAACATTCAGTACTTC.

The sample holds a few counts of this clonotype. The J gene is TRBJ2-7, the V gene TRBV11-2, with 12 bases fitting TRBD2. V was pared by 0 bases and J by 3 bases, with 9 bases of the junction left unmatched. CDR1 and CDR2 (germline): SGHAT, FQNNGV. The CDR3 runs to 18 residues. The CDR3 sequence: CASSLDASGRGKVYEQYF. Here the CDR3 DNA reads TGTGCCAGCAGCTTAGATGCTAGCGGGAGGGGCAAAGTCTACGAGCAGTACTTC.

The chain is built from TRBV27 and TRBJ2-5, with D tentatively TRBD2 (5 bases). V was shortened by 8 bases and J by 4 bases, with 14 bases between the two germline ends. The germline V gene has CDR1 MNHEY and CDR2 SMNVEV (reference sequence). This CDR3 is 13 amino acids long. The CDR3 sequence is CASQPSGRETQYF. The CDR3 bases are TGTGCCAGCCAGCCGAGCGGAAGAGAGACCCAGTACTTC.

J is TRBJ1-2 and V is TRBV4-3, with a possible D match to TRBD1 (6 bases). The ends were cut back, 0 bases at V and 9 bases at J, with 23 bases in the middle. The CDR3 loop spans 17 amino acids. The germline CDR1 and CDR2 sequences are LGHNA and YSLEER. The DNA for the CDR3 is TGCGCCAGCAGCCAAGAAGGCGCGTTTTTCGGGGGCGTGCGCTACACCTTC. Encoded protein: CASSQEGAFFGGVRYTF.

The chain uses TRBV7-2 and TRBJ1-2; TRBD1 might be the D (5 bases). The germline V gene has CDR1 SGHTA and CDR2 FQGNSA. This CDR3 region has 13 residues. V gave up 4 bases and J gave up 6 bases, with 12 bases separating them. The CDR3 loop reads CASSSHWGNGYTF. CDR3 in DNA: TGTGCCAGCAGCTCTCACTGGGGGAATGGCTACACCTTC.

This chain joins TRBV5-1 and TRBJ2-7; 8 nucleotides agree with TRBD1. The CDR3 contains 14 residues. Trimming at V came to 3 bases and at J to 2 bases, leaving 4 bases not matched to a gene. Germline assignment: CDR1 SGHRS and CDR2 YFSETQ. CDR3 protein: CASSYDRGPYEQYF. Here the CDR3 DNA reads TGCGCCAGCAGCTATGACAGGGGCCCCTACGAGCAGTACTTC.

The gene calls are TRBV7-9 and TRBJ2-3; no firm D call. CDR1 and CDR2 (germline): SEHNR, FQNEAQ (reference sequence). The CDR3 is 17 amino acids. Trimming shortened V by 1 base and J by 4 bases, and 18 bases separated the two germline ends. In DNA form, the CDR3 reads TGTGCCAGCAGCTTAGGGGTGGAGAGGCCCCTATCAGATACGCAGTATTTT. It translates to CASSLGVERPLSDTQYF.

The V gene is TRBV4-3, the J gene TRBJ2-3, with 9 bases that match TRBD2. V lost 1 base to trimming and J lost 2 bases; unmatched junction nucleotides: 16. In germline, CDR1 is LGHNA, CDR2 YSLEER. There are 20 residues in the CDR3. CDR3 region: CASSQVPASGLAAITDTQYF. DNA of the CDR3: TGCGCCAGCAGCCAAGTGCCCGCATCGGGACTAGCCGCGATCACAGATACGCAGTATTTT.

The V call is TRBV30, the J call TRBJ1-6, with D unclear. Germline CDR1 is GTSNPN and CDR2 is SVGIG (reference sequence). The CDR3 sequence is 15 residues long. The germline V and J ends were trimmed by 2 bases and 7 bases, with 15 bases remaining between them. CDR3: CAWSPRRDANSPLHF. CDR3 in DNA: TGTGCCTGGAGTCCACGTAGGGATGCAAATTCACCCCTCCACTTT. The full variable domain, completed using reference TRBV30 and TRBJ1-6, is SQTIHQWPATLVQPVGSPLSLECTVEGTSNPNLYWYRQAAGRGLQLLFYSVGIGQISSEVPQNLSASRPQDRQFILSSKKLLLSDSGFYLCAWSPRRDANSPLHFGNGTRLTVT.

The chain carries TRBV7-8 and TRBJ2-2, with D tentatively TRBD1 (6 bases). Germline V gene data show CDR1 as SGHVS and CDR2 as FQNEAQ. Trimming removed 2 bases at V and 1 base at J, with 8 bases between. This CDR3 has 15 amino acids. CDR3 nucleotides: TGTGCCAGCAGCTTAAGGACAGTGAACACCGGGGAGCTGTTTTTT. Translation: CASSLRTVNTGELFF. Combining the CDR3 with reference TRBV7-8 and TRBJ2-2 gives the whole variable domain GAGVSQSPRYKVAKRGQDVALRCDPISGHVSLFWYQQALGQGPEFLTYFQNEAQLDKSGLPSDRFFAERPEGSVSTLKIQRTQQEDSAVYLCASSLRTVNTGELFFGEGSRLTVL.

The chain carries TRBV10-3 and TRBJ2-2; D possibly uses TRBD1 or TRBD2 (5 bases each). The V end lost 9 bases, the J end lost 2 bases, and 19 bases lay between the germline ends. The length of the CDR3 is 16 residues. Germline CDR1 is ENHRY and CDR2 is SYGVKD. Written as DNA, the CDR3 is TGTGCCATATCCTTTGGGACGGGGATCAACACCGGGGAGCTGTTTTTT. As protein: CAISFGTGINTGELFF.

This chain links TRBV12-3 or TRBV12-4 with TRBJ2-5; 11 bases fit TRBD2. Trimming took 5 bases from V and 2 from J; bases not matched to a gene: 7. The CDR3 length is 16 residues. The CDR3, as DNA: TGTGCCAGCAGTCACGGACTAGCGGGTACACAAGAGACCCAGTACTTC. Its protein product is CASSHGLAGTQETQYF.

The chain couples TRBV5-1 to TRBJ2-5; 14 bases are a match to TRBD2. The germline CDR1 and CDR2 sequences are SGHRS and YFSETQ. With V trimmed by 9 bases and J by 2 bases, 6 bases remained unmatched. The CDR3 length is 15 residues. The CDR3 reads CATNRLAGGQETQYF. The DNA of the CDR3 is TGCGCCACCAATCGACTAGCGGGAGGGCAAGAGACCCAGTACTTC.

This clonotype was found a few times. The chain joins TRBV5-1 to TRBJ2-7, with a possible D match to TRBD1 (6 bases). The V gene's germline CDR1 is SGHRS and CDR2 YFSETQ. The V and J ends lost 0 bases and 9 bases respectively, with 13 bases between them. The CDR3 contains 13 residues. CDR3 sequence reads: CASSLGTATWQYF. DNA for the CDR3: TGCGCCAGCAGCTTGGGGACAGCCACCTGGCAGTACTTC. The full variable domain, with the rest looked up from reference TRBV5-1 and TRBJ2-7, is KAGVTQTPRYLIKTRGQQVTLSCSPISGHRSVSWYQQTPGQGLQFLFEYFSETQRNKGNFPGRFSGRQFSNSRSEMNVSTLELGDSALYLCASSLGTATWQYFGPGTRLTVT.

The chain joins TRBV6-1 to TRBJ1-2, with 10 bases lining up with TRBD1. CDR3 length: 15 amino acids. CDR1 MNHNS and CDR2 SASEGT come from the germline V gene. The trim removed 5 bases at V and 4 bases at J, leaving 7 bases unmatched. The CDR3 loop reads CASSPGDRGSYGYTF. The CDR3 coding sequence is TGTGCCAGCAGTCCCGGGGACAGGGGAAGCTATGGCTACACCTTC.

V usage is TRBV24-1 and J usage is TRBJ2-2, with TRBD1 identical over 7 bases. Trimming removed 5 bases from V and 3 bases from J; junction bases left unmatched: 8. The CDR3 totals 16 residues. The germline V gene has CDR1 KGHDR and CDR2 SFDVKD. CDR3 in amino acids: CATSALRGTDTGELFF. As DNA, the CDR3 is TGTGCCACCAGTGCTCTCAGGGGGACGGACACCGGGGAGCTGTTTTTT.

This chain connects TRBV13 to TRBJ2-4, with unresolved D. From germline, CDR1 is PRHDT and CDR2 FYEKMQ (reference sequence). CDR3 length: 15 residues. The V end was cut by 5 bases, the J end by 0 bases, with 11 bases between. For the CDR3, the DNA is TGTGCCAGCAGCCCCCGAGGCAAAGCCAAAAACATTCAGTACTTC. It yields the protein CASSPRGKAKNIQYF.